The next 19 T cell receptor beta chains were all read from a single sample in a study of T cells after yellow fever vaccination. TCRdb re-called the 5' RACE reads through MiXCR, storing one row per CDR3 protein. The data show hundreds of thousands of distinct CDR3 sequences, about a fifth seen once. The specimen was PBMCs, collected roughly 20 days after the first yellow fever vaccination. The receptors were sampled from a man aged 18 to 35 who received the YFV17D yellow fever vaccine.

The CDR3 sequence: CASRADNPGEQYF. The CDR3 nucleotides are TGTGCCAGCAGAGCAGACAACCCGGGGGAGCAGTACTTC. This rearrangement joins TRBV6-1 to TRBJ2-7; weak D call: TRBD2 (5 bases). The germline V gene has CDR1 MNHNS and CDR2 SASEGT. The CDR3 runs to 13 residues. V lost 6 bases to trimming and J lost 7 bases, with 16 bases between them.

This clonotype occurred many times. The chain uses TRBV2 and TRBJ1-5; 7 positions match TRBD1. The germline V gene encodes CDR1 SNHLY and CDR2 FYNNEI. J gave up 4 bases and V 6 bases, and 3 bases lay outside the gene matches. CDR3 length: 13 residues. Here the CDR3 DNA reads TGTGCCAGCAGGCGGGACAGTAATCAGCCCCAGCATTTT. Amino acid sequence: CASRRDSNQPQHF.

This chain links TRBV11-1 with TRBJ2-2; TRBD1 is a possible D gene (6 bases). The germline V gene encodes CDR1 SGHAT and CDR2 FQDESV (reference sequence). The V and J ends lost 4 bases and 3 bases respectively, with 12 bases between them. This CDR3 is built from 15 residues. The CDR3 DNA follows: TGTGCCAGCAGCTCCACCAGGGGAGACACCGGGGAGCTGTTTTTT. It encodes CASSSTRGDTGELFF.

This chain uses TRBV7-8 with TRBJ2-2; D uncertain. The V gene lost 8 bases and the J gene lost 5 bases, with 18 bases spanning the gap. CDR3 length: 15 residues. CDR1 is SGHVS, CDR2 FQNEAQ, per germline. The CDR3 loop reads CASGPWHISTGELFF. The CDR3, as DNA: TGTGCCAGCGGCCCTTGGCACATTTCTACCGGGGAGCTGTTTTTT.

The chain employs TRBV4-1 and TRBJ2-5; D not resolved. Germline CDR1 is MGHRA and CDR2 is YSYEKL. This CDR3 is built from 15 residues. Trimming shortened V by 1 base and J by 1 base, and 10 bases separated the two germline ends. CDR3 sequence reads: CASSQVVGSQETQYF. The CDR3 nucleotides are TGCGCCAGCAGCCAAGTCGTGGGAAGCCAAGAGACCCAGTACTTC.

The chain carries TRBV30 and TRBJ2-1; perhaps TRBD1 as D (5 bases). The CDR3 is 13 residues long. Trimming cost V 2 bases and J 8 bases, with 13 bases left between them. CDR1 is GTSNPN, CDR2 SVGIG, per germline (reference sequence). The CDR3 reads CAWSWGRYDEQFF. DNA for the CDR3: TGTGCCTGGAGTTGGGGCAGGTACGATGAGCAGTTCTTC.

The V call is TRBV20-1, the J call TRBJ2-6, with a possible D match to TRBD1 (6 bases). Trimming left V 3 bases short and J 2 bases short, with 8 bases between. Germline CDR1 is DFQATT and CDR2 is SNEGSKA (reference sequence). CDR3 length: 14 residues. CDR3 loop: CSASRTAGANVLTF. In DNA, the CDR3 is TGCAGTGCTAGCAGGACAGCTGGGGCCAACGTCCTGACTTTC.

The gene calls are TRBV7-9 and TRBJ2-5, with TRBD2 as a possible D gene (6 bases). The germline V gene encodes CDR1 SEHNR and CDR2 FQNEAQ (reference sequence). Trimming took off 4 bases at V and 1 base at J, with 19 bases between the two ends. CDR3 size: 17 residues. Written as DNA, the CDR3 is TGTGCCAGCAGCTCAACACGGGGGTCAGGCCTCCAAGAGACCCAGTACTTC. Amino acids: CASSSTRGSGLQETQYF.

This clonotype was counted only a few times. This rearrangement joins TRBV3-1 to TRBJ2-5, with D hard to call. Trimming removed 0 bases from V and 7 bases from J, with 12 bases in between. Germline CDR1 LGHDT, CDR2 YNNKEL (reference sequence). The CDR3 covers 14 residues. CDR3 sequence (DNA): TGTGCCAGCAGCCAAGATAGTCCCTCGGGGACCCAGTACTTC. Its protein is CASSQDSPSGTQYF.

The chain joins TRBV2 to TRBJ1-5; D is unclear. The CDR3 runs 16 residues. V gave up 4 bases and J gave up 1 base, with 14 bases separating them. The germline V gene has CDR1 SNHLY and CDR2 FYNNEI. CDR3 residues: CASSVARPYSNQPQHF. The DNA of the CDR3 is TGTGCCAGCAGTGTCGCTAGGCCATACAGCAATCAGCCCCAGCATTTT.

The chain recombines TRBV6-2 or TRBV6-3 with TRBJ1-5; D is ambiguous. The CDR3 consists of 16 residues. The V and J ends lost 5 bases and 4 bases respectively, with 18 bases between them. Germline V gene data show CDR1 as MNHEY and CDR2 as SVGEGT. The CDR3 here is CASSHSRERLNQPQHF. In DNA, the CDR3 is TGTGCCAGCAGTCACAGTAGGGAGCGGTTGAATCAGCCCCAGCATTTT.

This clonotype was counted only a few times. This chain connects TRBV3-1 to TRBJ1-6; D possibly corresponds to TRBD1 (6 bases). The germline V and J ends were trimmed by 1 base and 6 bases, with 19 bases remaining between them. In germline, CDR1 is LGHDT, CDR2 YNNKEL (reference sequence). The CDR3 consists of 18 residues. This CDR3 is CASSQVVDRTARNSPLHF. CDR3 DNA: TGTGCCAGCAGCCAAGTTGTTGACCGGACAGCACGTAATTCACCCCTCCACTTT.

This sequence joins TRBV20-1 and TRBJ2-7, with D perhaps TRBD1 (6 bases). The CDR3 sequence is 14 residues long. Trimming removed 6 bases at V and 3 bases at J, with 18 bases between. CDR1 and CDR2 (germline): DFQATT, SNEGSKA (reference sequence). The CDR3 nucleotides are TGCAGTGCAAATGTGGTTCAGGGGAGCTACGAGCAGTACTTC. Amino acids: CSANVVQGSYEQYF.

The sample holds a few counts of this clonotype. The rearrangement uses TRBV4-2 and TRBJ2-7; 8 bases fit TRBD2. Germline CDR1 reads LGHNA; CDR2 reads YNFKEQ. The CDR3 runs 17 residues. With 4 bases clipped from V and 0 bases from J, the junction kept 11 bases outside the gene matches. The CDR3 bases are TGTGCCAGCAGCCGGGGACCGGGACTAGAGAGCTCCTACGAGCAGTACTTC. Its protein is CASSRGPGLESSYEQYF.

The rearrangement joins TRBV7-2 to TRBJ1-3, with a tentative D call TRBD1 (5 bases). There are 16 residues in the CDR3. Germline V gene sequence: CDR1 SGHTA, CDR2 FQGNSA. V was pared by 1 base and J by 0 bases, with 10 bases between. In DNA, the CDR3 is TGTGCCAGCAGCTTAGGTCCAGGGCGCTCTGGAAACACCATATATTTT. Protein: CASSLGPGRSGNTIYF. The complete variable domain, with remaining parts taken from reference TRBV7-2 and TRBJ1-3, reads GAGVSQSPSNKVTEKGKDVELRCDPISGHTALYWYRQSLGQGLEFLIYFQGNSAPDKSGLPSDRFSAERTGGSVSTLTIQRTQQEDSAVYLCASSLGPGRSGNTIYFGEGSWLTVV.

The rearrangement links TRBV20-1 to TRBJ2-2; D ambiguous. The CDR3 extends over 15 amino acids. From germline, CDR1 is DFQATT and CDR2 SNEGSKA (reference sequence). Trimming removed 6 bases at V and 2 bases at J, with 16 bases between. The CDR3 nucleotides read TGCAGTGCCCCGAGGCGGCGGAGAAACACCGGGGAGCTGTTTTTT. Its translation: CSAPRRRRNTGELFF.

This clonotype was counted between two and nine times. V and J are TRBV12-3 or TRBV12-4 and TRBJ1-5, with no clear D. Deletions cut 5 bases from V and 10 bases from J, with 9 bases between. The CDR3 spans 11 residues. This CDR3 is CASSPPQPQHF. Written as DNA, the CDR3 is TGTGCCAGCAGTCCCCCACAACCCCAGCATTTT.

Notes on this clonotype: A much more abundant neighbour one base away suggests this may be a read error. The chain joins TRBV7-3 to TRBJ2-3; TRBD2 matches 9 bases. This CDR3 is 14 amino acids long. Germline V gene data show CDR1 as SGHTA and CDR2 as FQGTGA. CDR3 coding DNA: TGTGCCTGCAGCTCAGCGGGGGGAGCAGATACGCAGTATTTT. Its translation: CACSSAGGADTQYF.

This clonotype came up once. The chain joins TRBV20-1 to TRBJ2-1; 8 bases are shared with TRBD2. J was trimmed by 2 bases and V by 8 bases; bases with no gene match: 5. The CDR3 runs 13 residues. Germline V gene sequence: CDR1 DFQATT, CDR2 SNEGSKA (reference sequence). The DNA of the CDR3 is TGCAGTTCTACGGGGGGGCCCTACAATGAGCAGTTCTTC. This sequence encodes CSSTGGPYNEQFF.